This T cell receptor (beta chain) was captured by sequencing in a study of T cells in Graves' hyperthyroidism and ophthalmopathy (dated by TCRdb to the late 2010s). For context, the study as a whole: Peripheral blood was sampled at the time of initial diagnosis, prior to any treatment. The paper describes TCR Vbeta CDR3 sequencing of 135 peripheral blood samples, made up of some 40 ophthalmopathy patients, 70 to 75 hyperthyroidism patients and approximately 17 progressor patients. To identify TCR V-J signatures that set the groups apart, the researchers used a discovery cohort of about a hundred patients, made up of about 44 with Graves' ophthalmopathy and 57 with stable Graves' hyperthyroidism. Following sampling, methimazole starting at 30 mg daily was given to hyperthyroidism patients, and high-dose intravenous methylprednisolone was given to ophthalmopathy patients. In about 6 Graves' hyperthyroidism patients, the study also compared T-cell repertoires from thyroid tissue with T-cell repertoires from blood. The approximately 100 discovery patients were divided at random into training and test sets in a 7:3 ratio. Prospective prediction of ophthalmopathy was tested in an independent validation cohort of approximately 19 hyperthyroidism patients and 17 patients who later progressed to ophthalmopathy. What the work shows at the level of the full study, not this receptor alone: Blood samples also contained most of the expanded thyroid clonotypes (frequency above 0.001), which suggests that blood repertoires may reflect thyroid immune responses. In cross-validation, a model built on a 13 V-J signature told ophthalmopathy apart from stable hyperthyroidism with about 90% sensitivity and about 81% specificity, and in testing the same model reached 80%/75%. During validation, the model predicted progression to ophthalmopathy a median of about 6.5 months ahead of onset, with almost 71% sensitivity and 72.22% specificity. No statistical method was used to fix the sample size in advance, and group allocation was not hidden from the investigators.

TCR beta CDR3 regions were amplified from RNA transcripts. The TCR CDR3 was subjected to a first round of RT-PCR using the HTBI primer set and the Qiagen OneStep RT-PCR kit. A second multiplex PCR round built the libraries, followed by size selection and purification. Paired-end sequencing of the libraries was performed with 100 bp reads on an Illumina HiSeq2000. In the authors' own workflow: SOAPnuke was used to process the raw data, throwing out any read that contained adapters or uncalled bases, had a mean Phred below 15, or lacked an exact constant-primer or identifier match. COPE v1.2.5 was used to merge high-quality paired reads, and clonotypes were defined as unique nucleotide sequences. MiTCR v1.1 was used to align clonotypes to the IMGT TRBV, TRBD and TRBJ reference segments. Only V-J combinations with frequency above 0.0001, covering 98% to 99.2% of repertoires, were analysed. A TCS score was defined as the ratio of F50 (clonal expansion) to E x V (chaos), with BLOSUM62-based TCRdist applied between CDR3 peptides within each V-J. Welch's t-statistics and random forest reduced around 510 V-J features to 13, which were used in a naive Bayes classifier (R e1071). Using fastp trimming at Q25 and MiXCR clonotype assembly, TCRdb reanalyzed the public sequencing data and kept in-frame beta chains. A single entry per CDR3 protein holds the most common genes and DNA from its merged rows. TCRdb, rather than the study authors, made the V and J calls. This sample has about 590,000 distinct CDR3 sequences in its table, and 11% to 15% of those were observed once. The ten largest clones capture 6.5% to 9% of the sample.

In the ophthalmopathy patients, disease was moderately to severely active, with a Clinical Activity Score of 3 or more, a NOSPECS grade of 4 or more, and a duration of less than 3 months. Exclusion was applied to patients with uncontrolled infections, other autoimmune diseases, pregnancy or lactation. Clinical symptoms, serum thyroxine and TRAb, thyroid ultrasound, and orbital computed tomography formed the basis for the diagnoses. PBMCs were isolated from approximately 10 ml of fresh peripheral blood by Ficoll-Paque density gradient centrifugation. Total RNA was extracted using Trizol reagent, and RNA quality was assessed on an Agilent 2100 Bioanalyzer. As to this clonotype: Its antigen specificity is not known. Qualities for individual bases were not recorded, and no much larger clone is one base off.

Deletion took 2 bases off V and 4 bases off J, with a span of 11 bases between the germline ends. Looking up the germline V gene (reference sequence) yields CDR1 LNHDA and CDR2 SQIVND. The CDR3, from cysteine to phenylalanine, totals 14 residues. Only CDR3 DNA is held: 42 bases, read in frame from base 1. Sequenced material: blood. The chain is made from TRBV19 and TRBJ1-1; the D gene is not confidently resolved. This clonotype was sampled from a woman under 30 with Graves' ophthalmopathy. The CDR3 reads CASSISSRLTEAFF. The DNA is as follows: TGTGCCAGTAGTATATCGTCCAGGCTCACTGAAGCTTTCTTT.